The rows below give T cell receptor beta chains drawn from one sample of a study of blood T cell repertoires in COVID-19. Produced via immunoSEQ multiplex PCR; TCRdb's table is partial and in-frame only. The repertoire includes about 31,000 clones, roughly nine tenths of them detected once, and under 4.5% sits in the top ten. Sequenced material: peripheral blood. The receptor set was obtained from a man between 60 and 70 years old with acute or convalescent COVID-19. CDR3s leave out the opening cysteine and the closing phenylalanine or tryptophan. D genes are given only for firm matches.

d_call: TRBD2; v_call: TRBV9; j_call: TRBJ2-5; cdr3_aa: ASSVAGGWTQY
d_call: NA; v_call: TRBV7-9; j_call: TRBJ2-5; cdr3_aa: ASSFWLAWETQY
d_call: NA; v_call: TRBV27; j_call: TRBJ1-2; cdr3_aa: ASSLSQGFYGYT
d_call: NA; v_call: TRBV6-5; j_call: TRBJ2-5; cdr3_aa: ASNTPQGRETQY
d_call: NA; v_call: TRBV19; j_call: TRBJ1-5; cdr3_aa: ASRLGRNSNQPQH
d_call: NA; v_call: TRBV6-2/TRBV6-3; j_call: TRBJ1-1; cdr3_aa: ASSRSTNTEAF
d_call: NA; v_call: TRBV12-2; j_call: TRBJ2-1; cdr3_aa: ASRLKREPPSVRF
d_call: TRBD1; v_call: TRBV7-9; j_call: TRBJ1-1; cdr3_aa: ASSRTGGPMNTEAF
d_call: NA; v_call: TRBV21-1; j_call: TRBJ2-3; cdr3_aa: ASSKPHRPGLSPTDTQY
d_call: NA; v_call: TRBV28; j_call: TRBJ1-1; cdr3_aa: ASSLWNSNTEAF
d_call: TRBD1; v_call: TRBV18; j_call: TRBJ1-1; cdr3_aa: ASSPQTGRPTEAF
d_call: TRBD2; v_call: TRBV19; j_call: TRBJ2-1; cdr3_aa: ASTRVGTRGYNEQF
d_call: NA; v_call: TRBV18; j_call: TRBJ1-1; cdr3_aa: ASSPGGFLNTEAF
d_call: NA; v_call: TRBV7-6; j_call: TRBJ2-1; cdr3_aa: ASSRGNEQF
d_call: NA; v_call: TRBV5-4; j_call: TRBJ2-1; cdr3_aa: ASSTDISSYNEQF
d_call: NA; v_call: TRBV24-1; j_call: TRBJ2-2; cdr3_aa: ATSQKGYTGELF
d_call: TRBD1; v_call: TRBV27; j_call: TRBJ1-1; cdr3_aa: ASSLSWTGTEAF
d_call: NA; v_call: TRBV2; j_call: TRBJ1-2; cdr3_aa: ASRLRAVEANYGYT
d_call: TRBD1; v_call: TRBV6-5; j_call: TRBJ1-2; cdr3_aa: ASSLRQGGYGYT
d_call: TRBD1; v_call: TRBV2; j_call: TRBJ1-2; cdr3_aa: ASSSGTGIYGYT
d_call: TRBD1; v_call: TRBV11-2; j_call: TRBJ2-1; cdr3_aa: ASSPDRGTYNEQF
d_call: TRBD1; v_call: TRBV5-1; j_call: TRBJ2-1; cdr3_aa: ASSPDRGAYNEQF
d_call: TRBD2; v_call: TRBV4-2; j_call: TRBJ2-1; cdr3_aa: ASSQDTGLPSDNEQF
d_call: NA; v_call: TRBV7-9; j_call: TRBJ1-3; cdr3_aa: ASSPSAGNTIY
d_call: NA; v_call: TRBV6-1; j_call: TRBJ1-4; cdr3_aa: ASSEAPVVTNEKLF
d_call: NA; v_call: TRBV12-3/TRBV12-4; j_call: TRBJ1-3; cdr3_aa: ASSFTGNTIY
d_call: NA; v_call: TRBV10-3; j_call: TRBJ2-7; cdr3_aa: AISANIGRDSTYEQY
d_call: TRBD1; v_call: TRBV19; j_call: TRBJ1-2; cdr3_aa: ASTPGQGRSRGYGYT
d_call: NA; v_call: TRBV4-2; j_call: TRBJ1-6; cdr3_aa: ASSQEVIGVSPLH
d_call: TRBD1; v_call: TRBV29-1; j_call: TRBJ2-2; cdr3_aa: SAYRGPGTGELF
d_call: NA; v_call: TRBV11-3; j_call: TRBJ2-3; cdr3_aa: ASSDYLEGSTDTQY
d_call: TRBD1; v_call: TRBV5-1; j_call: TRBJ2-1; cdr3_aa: ASSWGTGAGEQF
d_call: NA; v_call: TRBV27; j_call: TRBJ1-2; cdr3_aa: ASSFLGAAYGYT
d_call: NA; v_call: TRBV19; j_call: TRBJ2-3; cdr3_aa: ASSRERVHTDTQY
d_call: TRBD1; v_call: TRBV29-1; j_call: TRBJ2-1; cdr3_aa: SVGQFSYNEQF
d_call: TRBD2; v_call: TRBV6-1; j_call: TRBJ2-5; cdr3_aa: ASSAGLAGGLGTQY
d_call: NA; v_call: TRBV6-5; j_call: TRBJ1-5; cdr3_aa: ASSYSIQGQPQH
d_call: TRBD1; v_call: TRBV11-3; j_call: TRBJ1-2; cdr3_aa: ASGTAGTANYGYT
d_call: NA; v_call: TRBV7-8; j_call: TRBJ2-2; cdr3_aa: ASSLAGPRTVANTGELF
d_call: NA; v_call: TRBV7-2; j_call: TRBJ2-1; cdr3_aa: ASSLRPASSHNEQF
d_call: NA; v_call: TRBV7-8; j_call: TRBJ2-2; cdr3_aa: ASSIYTGNTGELF
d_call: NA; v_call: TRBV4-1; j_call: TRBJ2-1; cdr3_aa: ASSQGLKGRGEQF
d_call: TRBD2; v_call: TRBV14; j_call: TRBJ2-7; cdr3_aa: ASSPLGLATYEQY
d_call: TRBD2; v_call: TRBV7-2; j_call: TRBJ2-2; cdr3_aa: ASSLLAGGPTGELF
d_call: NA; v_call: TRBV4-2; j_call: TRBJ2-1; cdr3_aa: ASSQAGSIGYQQF
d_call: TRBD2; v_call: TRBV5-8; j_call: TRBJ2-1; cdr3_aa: ASSLSSLAGGPYNEQF